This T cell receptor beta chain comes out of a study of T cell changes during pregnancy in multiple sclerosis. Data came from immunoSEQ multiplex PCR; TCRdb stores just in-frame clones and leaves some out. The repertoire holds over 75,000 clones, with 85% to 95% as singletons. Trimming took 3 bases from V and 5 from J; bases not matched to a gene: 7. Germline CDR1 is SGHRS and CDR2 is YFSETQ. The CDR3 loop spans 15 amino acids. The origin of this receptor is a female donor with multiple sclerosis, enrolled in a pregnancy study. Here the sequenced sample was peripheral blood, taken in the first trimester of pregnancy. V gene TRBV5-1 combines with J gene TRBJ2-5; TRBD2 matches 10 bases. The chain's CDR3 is CASSSSGSTEETQYF. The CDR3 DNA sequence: TGCGCCAGCAGCTCTAGCGGGAGCACTGAGGAGACCCAGTACTTC.